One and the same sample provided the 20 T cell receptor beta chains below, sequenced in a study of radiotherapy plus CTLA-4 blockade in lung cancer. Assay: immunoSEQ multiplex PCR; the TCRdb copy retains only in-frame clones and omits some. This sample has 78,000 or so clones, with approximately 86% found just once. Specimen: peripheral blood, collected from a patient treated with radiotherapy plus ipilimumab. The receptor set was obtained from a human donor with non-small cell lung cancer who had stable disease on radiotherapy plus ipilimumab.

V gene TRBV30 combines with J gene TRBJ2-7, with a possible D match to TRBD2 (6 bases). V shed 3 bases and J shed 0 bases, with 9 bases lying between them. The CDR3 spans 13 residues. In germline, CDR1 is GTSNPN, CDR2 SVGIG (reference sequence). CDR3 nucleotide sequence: TGTGCCTGGAGCCTCGGGAGCTCCTACGAGCAGTACTTC. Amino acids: CAWSLGSSYEQYF.

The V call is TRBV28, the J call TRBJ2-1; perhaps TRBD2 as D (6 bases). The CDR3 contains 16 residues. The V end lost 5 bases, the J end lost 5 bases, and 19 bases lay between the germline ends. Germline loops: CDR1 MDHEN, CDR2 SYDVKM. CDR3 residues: CASSTLGGVFHNEQFF. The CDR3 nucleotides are TGTGCCAGCAGTACCCTCGGGGGAGTCTTCCACAATGAGCAGTTCTTC.

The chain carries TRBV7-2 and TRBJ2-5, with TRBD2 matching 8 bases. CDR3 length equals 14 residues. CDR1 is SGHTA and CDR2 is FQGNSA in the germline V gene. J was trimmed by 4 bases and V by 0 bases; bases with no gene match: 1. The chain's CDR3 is CASSLAGTRETQYF. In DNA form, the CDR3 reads TGTGCCAGCAGCTTAGCGGGGACTAGAGAGACCCAGTACTTC.

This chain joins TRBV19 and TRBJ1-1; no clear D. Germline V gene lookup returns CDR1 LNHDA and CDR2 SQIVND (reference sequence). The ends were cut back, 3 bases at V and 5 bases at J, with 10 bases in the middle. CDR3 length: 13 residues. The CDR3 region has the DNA TGTGCCAGTAGTATGGCTGGAGGGACTGAAGCTTTCTTT. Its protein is CASSMAGGTEAFF.

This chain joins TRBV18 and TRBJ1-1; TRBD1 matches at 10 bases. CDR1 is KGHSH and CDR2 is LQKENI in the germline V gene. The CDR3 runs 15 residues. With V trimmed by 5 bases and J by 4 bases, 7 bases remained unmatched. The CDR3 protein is CASSKVTGGFTEAFF. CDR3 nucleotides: TGTGCCAGCTCAAAAGTGACAGGGGGCTTCACTGAAGCTTTCTTT.

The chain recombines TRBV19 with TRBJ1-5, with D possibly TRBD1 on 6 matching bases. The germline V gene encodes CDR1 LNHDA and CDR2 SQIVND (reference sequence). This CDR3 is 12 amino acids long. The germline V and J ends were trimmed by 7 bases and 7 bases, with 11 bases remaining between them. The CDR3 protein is CASNQGNQPQHF. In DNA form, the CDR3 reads TGTGCCAGTAATCAGGGGAACCAGCCCCAGCATTTT.

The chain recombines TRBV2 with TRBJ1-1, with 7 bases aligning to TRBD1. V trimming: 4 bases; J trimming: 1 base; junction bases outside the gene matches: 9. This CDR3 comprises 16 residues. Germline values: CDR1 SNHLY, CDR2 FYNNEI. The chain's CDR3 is CASSGPQGVANTEAFF. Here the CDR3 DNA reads TGTGCCAGCAGTGGCCCCCAGGGGGTGGCGAACACTGAAGCTTTCTTT.

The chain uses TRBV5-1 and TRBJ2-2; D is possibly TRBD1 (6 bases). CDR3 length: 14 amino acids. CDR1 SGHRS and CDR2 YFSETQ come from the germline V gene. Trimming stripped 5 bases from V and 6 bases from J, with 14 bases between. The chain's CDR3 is CASRVQGSPGELFF. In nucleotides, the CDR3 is TGCGCCAGCAGAGTTCAGGGGTCCCCCGGGGAGCTGTTTTTT.

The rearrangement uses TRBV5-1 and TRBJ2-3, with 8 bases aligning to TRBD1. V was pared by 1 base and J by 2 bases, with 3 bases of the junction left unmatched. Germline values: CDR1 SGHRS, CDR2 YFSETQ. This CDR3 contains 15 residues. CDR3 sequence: CASSLTGGNTDTQYF. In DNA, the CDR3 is TGCGCCAGCAGCTTGACAGGGGGTAACACAGATACGCAGTATTTT.

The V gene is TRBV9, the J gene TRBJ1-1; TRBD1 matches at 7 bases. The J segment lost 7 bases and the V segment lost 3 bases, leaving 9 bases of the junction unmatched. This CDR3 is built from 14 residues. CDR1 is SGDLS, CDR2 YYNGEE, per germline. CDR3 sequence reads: CASSGPRGDSEAFF. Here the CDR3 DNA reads TGTGCCAGCAGCGGGCCCAGGGGGGATAGTGAAGCTTTCTTT.

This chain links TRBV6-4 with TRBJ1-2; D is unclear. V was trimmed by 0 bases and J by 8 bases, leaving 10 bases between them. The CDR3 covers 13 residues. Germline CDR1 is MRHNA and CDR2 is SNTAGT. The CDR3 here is CASSDSGLGGYTF. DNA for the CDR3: TGTGCCAGCAGTGACTCAGGTCTGGGGGGCTACACCTTC.

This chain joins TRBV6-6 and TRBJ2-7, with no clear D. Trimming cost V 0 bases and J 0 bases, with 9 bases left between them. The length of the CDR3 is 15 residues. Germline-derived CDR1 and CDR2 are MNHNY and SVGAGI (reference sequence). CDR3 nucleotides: TGTGCCAGCAGTTACTCAAGGGCCGCCTCCTACGAGCAGTACTTC. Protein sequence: CASSYSRAASYEQYF.

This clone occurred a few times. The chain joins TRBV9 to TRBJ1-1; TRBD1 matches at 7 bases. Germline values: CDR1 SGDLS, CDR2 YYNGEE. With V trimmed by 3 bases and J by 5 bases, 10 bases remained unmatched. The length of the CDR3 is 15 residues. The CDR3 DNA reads TGTGCCAGCAGCGCCGGGACAGCCCTCAGGACTGAAGCTTTCTTT. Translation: CASSAGTALRTEAFF.

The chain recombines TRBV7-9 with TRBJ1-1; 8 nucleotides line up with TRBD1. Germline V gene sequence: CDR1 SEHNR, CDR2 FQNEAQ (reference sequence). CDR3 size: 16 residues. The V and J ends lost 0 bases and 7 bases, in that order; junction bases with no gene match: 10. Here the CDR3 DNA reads TGTGCCAGCAGCTTAGCCCAGGGGGCGCCCCGGGGTGAAGCTTTCTTT. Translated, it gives CASSLAQGAPRGEAFF.

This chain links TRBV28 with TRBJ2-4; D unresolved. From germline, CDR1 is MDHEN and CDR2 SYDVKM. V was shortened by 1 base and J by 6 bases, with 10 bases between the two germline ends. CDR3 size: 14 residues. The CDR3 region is CASSLLGRINIQYF. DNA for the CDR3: TGTGCCAGCAGTTTATTGGGCAGAATAAACATTCAGTACTTC.

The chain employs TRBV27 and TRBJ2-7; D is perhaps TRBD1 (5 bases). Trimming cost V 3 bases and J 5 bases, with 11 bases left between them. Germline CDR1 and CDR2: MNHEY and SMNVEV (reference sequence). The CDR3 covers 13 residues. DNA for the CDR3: TGTGCCAGCAGTTTTACGACAGCCAACGAGCAGTACTTC. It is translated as CASSFTTANEQYF.

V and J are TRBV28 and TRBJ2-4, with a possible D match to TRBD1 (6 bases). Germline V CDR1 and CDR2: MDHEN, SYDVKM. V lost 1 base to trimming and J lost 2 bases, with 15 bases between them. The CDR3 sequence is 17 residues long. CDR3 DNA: TGTGCCAGCAGTTTATATACAGGGACCGTACCCAAAAACATTCAGTACTTC. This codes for CASSLYTGTVPKNIQYF.

Here the CDR3 reads CASSLVTSGGPGGQETQYF. The CDR3 DNA is TGTGCCAGCAGCTTAGTTACTAGCGGGGGACCAGGTGGGCAAGAGACCCAGTACTTC. The chain employs TRBV7-2 and TRBJ2-5, with 11 bases aligning to TRBD2. After removal of 1 base from V and 2 bases from J, the junction contained 12 bases not matched to a gene. CDR3 size: 19 residues. CDR1 and CDR2 from the germline V gene are SGHTA and FQGNSA.

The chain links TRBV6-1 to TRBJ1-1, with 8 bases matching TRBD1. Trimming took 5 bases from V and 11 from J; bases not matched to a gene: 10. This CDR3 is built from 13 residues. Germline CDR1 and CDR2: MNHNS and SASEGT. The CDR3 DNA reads TGTGCCAGCAGTTCCTCGACAGGGGTGGGCGCTTTCTTT. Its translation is CASSSSTGVGAFF.

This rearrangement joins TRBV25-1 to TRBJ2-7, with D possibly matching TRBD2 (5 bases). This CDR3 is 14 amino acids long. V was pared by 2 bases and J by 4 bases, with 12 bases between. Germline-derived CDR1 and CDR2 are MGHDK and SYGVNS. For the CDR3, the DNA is TGTGCCAGCAGTGAAGCACTAGGATTATACGAGCAGTACTTC. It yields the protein CASSEALGLYEQYF.